This T cell receptor beta chain originates from a study of Ad26.COV2.S vaccination and SARS-CoV-2 variants. Study summary: The trial was COV1001 and the donor's arm was Ad26.COV2.S. Dosing was one shot or two shots 56 days apart.

The CDR3 runs 13 residues. Per germline, CDR1 MDHEN and CDR2 SYDVKM. The ends were cut back, 3 bases at V and 1 base at J, with 4 bases in the middle. The treatment here: roughly 19 received Ad26.COV2.S at low or high dose, single or two shots; about five received placebo; per-sample allocation not given. Following the first vaccine or placebo injection, samples were taken on day 63. TCRdb's copy holds only in-frame clones and misses some; the assay was immunoSEQ multiplex PCR. The profile covers fewer than 500,000 clones, with 80% to 95% appearing a single time and 12% taken by the ten largest. Specimen: peripheral blood, collected in a trial of Ad26.COV2.S vaccine versus placebo. The chain recombines TRBV28 with TRBJ1-5, with no clear D. This TCR was sampled from a person between 18 and 60 years old who received the Ad26.COV2.S COVID-19 vaccine or a placebo. CDR3 amino acids: CASSFNSNQPQHF. Here the CDR3 DNA reads TGTGCCAGCAGTTTTAACAGCAATCAGCCCCAGCATTTT.